One TCR beta chain is described in this entry. This clone has more than one count but fewer than ten. This clone's antigen is unknown. The record has no base qualities; no much larger clone is one base away. Collaborating institutions collected whole blood in K2EDTA tubes following their own protocols. Collaborator samples were shipped for TCRbeta analysis as frozen whole blood, isolated PBMCs, or DNA extracted from either sample type. TCRbeta CDR3 regions were amplified from genomic DNA by means of the immunoSEQ Assay, a bias-controlled multiplex PCR. As for the authors' bioinformatics: Nucleated cell counts per sample were estimated from amplification of reference gene primers within the assay. To quantify the absolute abundance of each unique TCRbeta CDR3 rearrangement, sequence reads were collapsed and filtered. For each sample, productive Simpson clonality was calculated by taking the square root of Simpson's diversity index across productive rearrangements. TCRdb took over this immuneACCESS table, retaining in-frame rearrangements with V and J assigned. Such tables are incomplete; in checked studies, under half of the missing clones stem from an unresolved V gene, and the remainder is unexplained. For V, J and clone size, that table is used; D and trimming come from the DNA. Across this sample there are 120,000 or so clones, with 80% seen only once. The biggest ten clones account for around 16% of the sample.

CDR3 length: 17 amino acids, cysteine to phenylalanine. Just CDR3 DNA is preserved here, 51 bases in frame from base 1. Unmatched junction bases come to 15, with V trimmed by 3 bases and J by 6 bases. In the germline V gene, CDR1 corresponds to SGHTA and CDR2 to FQGNSA. The data stem from a study of blood T cell repertoires in COVID-19 (TCRdb year 2020). Looking at the study overall: Collaborator samples came from the United States, Italy and Spain and covered acute and convalescent phases of COVID-19. The repertoires were released in a freely available public database meant as a resource for research on the immune response to SARS-CoV-2. A de-identified subject ID, COVID-19 status, age in years and sex were almost always included in the sample metadata. The samples were drawn from the first 160 participants of the ongoing ImmuneRACE study and from some 1,300 subjects provided by 6 global collaborators. Subjects who had been exposed to COVID-19, were actively infected with it, or had recovered from it provided the deeply sampled blood TCRbeta repertoires that made up the dataset. The material from the prospective study consisted of cDNA or gDNA derived from T cells, B-cell-depleted T cells, or PBMCs. Where available, HLA class I and class II types were obtained from metadata supplied by the sample provider rather than from assay-based typing.

What the authors observed across the whole study: The amount of clinical and demographic metadata varied by source and participant and was provided uncurated.

Sequencing was performed on peripheral blood. The receptor comes from a man aged 55 to 70 with active or convalescent COVID-19. The chain links TRBV7-2 with TRBJ1-2, and 8 junctional nucleotides match TRBD1. The CDR3 protein is CASSFNGQGSTSDGYTF. The base sequence is TGTGCCAGCAGCTTCAATGGACAGGGCAGCACTTCTGATGGCTACACCTTC.